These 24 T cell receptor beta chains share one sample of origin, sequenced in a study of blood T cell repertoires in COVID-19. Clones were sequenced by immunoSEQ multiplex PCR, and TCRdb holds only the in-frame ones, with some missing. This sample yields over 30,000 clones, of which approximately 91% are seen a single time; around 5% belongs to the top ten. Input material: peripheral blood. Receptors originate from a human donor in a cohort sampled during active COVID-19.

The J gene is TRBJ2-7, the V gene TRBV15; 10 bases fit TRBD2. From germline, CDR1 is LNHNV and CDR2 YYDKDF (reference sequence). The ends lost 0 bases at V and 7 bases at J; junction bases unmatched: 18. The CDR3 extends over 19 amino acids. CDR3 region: CATSRDRGGSGGHLGEQYV. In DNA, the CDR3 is TGTGCCACCAGCAGAGATAGGGGTGGTAGCGGGGGGCACTTGGGGGAGCAGTACGTC.

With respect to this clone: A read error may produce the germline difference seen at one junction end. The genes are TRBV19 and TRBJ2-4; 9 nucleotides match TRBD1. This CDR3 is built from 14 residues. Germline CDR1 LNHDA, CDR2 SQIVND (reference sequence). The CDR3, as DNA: TGTGCCAGTAGCATAGGGACAGGGACGGACATTCAGTACTTC. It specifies CASSIGTGTDIQYF.

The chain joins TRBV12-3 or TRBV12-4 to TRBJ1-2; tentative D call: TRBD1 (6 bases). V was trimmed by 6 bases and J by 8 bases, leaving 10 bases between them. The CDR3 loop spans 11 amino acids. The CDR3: CASSLRGGYTF. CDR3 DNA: TGTGCCAGCAGCTTAAGGGGGGGCTACACCTTC.

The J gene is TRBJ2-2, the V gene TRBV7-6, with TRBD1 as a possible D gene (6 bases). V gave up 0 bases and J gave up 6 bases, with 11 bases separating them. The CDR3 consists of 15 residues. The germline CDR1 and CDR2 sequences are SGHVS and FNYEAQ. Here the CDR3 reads CASSLAGAPPGELFF. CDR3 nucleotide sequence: TGTGCCAGCAGCTTAGCGGGGGCCCCCCCCGGGGAGCTGTTTTTT.

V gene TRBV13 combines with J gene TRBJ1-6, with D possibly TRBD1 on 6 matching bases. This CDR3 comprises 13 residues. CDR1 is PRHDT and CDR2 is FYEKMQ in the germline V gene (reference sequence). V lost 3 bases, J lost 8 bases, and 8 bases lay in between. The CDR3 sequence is CASSFNRDSPLHF. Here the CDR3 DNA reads TGTGCCAGCAGCTTCAACAGGGATTCACCCCTCCACTTT.

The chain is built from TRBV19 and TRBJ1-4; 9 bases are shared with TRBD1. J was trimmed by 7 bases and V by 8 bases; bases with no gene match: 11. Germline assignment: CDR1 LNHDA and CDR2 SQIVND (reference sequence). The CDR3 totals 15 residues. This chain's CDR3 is CASSRQGGLGEKLFF. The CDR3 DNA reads TGTGCCAGTTCCCGACAGGGGGGCTTGGGTGAAAAACTGTTTTTT.

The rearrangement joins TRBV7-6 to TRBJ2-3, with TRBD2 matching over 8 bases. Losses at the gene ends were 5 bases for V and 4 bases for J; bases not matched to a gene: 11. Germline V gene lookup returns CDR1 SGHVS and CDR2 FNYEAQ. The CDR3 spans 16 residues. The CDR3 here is CASSHRSGGSSDTQYF. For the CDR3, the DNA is TGTGCCAGCAGCCACCGCAGCGGGGGATCATCAGATACGCAGTATTTT.

The CDR3 DNA is TGTGCCAGCAGCTGGATTGGGACTAGCGGGTCTTACAATGAGCAGTTCTTC. This codes for CASSWIGTSGSYNEQFF. The chain joins TRBV6-2 or TRBV6-3 to TRBJ2-1, with 12 bases aligning to TRBD2. The CDR3 runs 17 residues. Germline V gene lookup returns CDR1 MNHEY and CDR2 SVGEGT. The trim removed 6 bases at V and 4 bases at J, leaving 10 bases unmatched.

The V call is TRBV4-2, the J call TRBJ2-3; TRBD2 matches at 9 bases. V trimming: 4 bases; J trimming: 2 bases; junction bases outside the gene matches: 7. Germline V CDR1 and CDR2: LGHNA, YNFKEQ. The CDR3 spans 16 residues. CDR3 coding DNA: TGTGCCAGCAGCCCGGGGGAGCGGGGGGTCACAGATACGCAGTATTTT. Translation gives CASSPGERGVTDTQYF.

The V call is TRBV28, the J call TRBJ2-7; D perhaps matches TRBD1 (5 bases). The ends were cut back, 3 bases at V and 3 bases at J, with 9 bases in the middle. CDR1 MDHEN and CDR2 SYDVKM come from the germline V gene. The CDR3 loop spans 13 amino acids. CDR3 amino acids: CASSLAGFYEQYV. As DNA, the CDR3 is TGTGCCAGCAGTTTGGCAGGGTTCTACGAGCAGTACGTC.

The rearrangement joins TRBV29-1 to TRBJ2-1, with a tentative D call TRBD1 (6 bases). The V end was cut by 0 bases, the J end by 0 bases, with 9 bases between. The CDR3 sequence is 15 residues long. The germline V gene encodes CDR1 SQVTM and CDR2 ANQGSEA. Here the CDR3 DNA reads TGCAGCGTTGAAGATAGGGGGAGCTCCTACAATGAGCAGTTCTTC. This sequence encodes CSVEDRGSSYNEQFF.

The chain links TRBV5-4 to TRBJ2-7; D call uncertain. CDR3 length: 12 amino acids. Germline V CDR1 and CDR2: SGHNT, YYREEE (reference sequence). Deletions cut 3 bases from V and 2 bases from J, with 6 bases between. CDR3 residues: CASSSGPYEQYV. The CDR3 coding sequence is TGTGCCAGCAGCTCCGGTCCCTACGAGCAGTACGTC.

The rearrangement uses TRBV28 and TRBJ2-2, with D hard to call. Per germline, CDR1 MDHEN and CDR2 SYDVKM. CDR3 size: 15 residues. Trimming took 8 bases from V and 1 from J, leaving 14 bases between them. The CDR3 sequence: CASRRSQMNTGELFF. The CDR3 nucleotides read TGTGCCAGCCGTCGAAGTCAGATGAACACCGGGGAGCTGTTTTTT.

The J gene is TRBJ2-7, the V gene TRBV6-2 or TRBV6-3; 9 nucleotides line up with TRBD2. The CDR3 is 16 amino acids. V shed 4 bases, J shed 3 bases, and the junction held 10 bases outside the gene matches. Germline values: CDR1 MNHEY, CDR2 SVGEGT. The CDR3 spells CASSSQLAGLLYEQYV. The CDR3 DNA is TGTGCCAGCAGTTCTCAACTAGCGGGCCTCCTCTACGAGCAGTACGTC.

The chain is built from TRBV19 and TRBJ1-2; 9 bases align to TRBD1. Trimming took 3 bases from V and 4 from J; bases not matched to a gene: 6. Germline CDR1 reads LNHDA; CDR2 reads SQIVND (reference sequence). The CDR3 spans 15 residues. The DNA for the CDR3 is TGTGCCAGTAGTATCCCCGACAGGGGGTTCTATGGCTACACCTTC. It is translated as CASSIPDRGFYGYTF.

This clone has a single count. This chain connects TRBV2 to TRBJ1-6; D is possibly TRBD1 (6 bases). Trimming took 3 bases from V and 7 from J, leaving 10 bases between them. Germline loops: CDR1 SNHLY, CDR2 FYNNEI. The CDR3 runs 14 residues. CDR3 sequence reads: CASSEQGRNSPLHF. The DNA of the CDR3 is TGTGCCAGCAGTGAGCAGGGGAGAAATTCACCCCTCCACTTT.

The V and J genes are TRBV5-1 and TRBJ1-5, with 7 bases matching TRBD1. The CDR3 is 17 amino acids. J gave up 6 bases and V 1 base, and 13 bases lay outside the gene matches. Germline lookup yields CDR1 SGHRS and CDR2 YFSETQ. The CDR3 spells CASSLNGHDRAVQPQHF. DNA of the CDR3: TGCGCCAGCAGCTTGAACGGCCACGACAGGGCAGTTCAGCCCCAGCATTTT.

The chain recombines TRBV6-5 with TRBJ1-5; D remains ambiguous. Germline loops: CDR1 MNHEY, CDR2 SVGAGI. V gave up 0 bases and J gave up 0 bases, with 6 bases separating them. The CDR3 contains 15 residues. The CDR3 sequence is CASSYSQYSNQPQHF. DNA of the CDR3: TGTGCCAGCAGTTACTCGCAGTATAGCAATCAGCCCCAGCATTTT.

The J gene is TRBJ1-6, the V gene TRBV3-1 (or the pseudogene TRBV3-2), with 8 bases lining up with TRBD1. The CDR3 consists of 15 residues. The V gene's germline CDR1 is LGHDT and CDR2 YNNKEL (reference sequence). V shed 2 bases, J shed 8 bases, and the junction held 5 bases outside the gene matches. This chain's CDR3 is CASSQPGQGDSPLHF. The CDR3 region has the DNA TGTGCCAGCAGCCAACCCGGACAGGGAGATTCACCCCTCCACTTT.

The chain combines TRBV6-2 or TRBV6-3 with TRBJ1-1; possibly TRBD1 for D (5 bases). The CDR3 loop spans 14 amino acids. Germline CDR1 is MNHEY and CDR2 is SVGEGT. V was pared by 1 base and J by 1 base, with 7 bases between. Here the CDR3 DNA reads TGTGCCAGCAGTTACTTCCAGGGGAACACTGAAGCTTTCTTT. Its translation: CASSYFQGNTEAFF.

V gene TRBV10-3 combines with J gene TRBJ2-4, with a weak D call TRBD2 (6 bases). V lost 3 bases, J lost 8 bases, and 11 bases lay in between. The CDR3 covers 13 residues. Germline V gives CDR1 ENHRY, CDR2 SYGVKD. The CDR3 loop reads CAISDFGGDIQYF. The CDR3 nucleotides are TGTGCCATCAGTGATTTCGGGGGAGACATTCAGTACTTC.

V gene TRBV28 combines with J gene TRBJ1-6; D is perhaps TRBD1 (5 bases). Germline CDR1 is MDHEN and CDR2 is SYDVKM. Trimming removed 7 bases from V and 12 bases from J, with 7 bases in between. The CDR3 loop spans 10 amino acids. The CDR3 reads CASMGGPLHF. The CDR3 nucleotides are TGTGCCAGCATGGGGGGACCCCTCCACTTT.

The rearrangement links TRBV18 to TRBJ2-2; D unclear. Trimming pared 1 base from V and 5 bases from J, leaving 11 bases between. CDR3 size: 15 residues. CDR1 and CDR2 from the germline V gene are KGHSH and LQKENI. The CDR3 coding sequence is TGTGCCAGCTCACCACGAAGGATCGGGACCGGGGAGCTGTTTTTT. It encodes CASSPRRIGTGELFF.

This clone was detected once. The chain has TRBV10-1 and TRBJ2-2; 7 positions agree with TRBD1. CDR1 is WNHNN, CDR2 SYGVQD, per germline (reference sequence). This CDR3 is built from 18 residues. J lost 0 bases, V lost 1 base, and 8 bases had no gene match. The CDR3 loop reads CASSELGTEKANTGELFF. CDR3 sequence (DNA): TGCGCCAGCAGTGAGTTAGGGACAGAGAAAGCGAACACCGGGGAGCTGTTTTTT.